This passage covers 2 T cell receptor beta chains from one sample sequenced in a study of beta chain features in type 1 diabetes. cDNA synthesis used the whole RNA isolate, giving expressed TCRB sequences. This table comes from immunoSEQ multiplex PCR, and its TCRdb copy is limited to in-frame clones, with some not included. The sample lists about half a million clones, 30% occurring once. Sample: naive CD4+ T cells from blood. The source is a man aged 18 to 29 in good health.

This chain's CDR3 is CASRLDRNIQYF. CDR3 nucleotide sequence: TGTGCCAGCAGGCTGGACAGAAACATTCAGTACTTC. The chain couples TRBV2 to TRBJ2-4, with D maybe TRBD1 (6 bases). This CDR3 has 12 residues. Trimming shortened V by 6 bases and J by 6 bases, and 9 bases separated the two germline ends. Germline values: CDR1 SNHLY, CDR2 FYNNEI.

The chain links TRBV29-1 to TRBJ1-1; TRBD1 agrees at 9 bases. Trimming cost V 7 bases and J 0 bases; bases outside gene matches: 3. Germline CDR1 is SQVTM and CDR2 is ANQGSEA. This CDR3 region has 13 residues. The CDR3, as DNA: TGCAGCGGGGGACAGGGCCTGAACACTGAAGCTTTCTTT. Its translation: CSGGQGLNTEAFF.